These 26 T cell receptor beta chains were all obtained from the same sample, sequenced in a study of control samples from healthy donors and cancer patients. Assay: immunoSEQ multiplex PCR; the TCRdb copy retains only in-frame clones and omits some. This table holds about 58,000 clones, around 87% found once. Sequencing input: PBMCs. Receptors were obtained from a woman aged 60-75 years with lung cancer.

V and J are TRBV5-1 and TRBJ2-7; no firm D call. Germline V lookup: CDR1 SGHRS, CDR2 YFSETQ. Between the trimmed V and J ends, which lost 3 bases and 0 bases, there was a span of 10 bases. The CDR3 totals 14 residues. DNA for the CDR3: TGCGCCAGCAGCTCTACAGAGAGCTCCTACGAGCAGTACTTC. Amino acids: CASSSTESSYEQYF.

The chain joins TRBV9 to TRBJ1-2; D is unresolved. The germline V gene has CDR1 SGDLS and CDR2 YYNGEE. The CDR3 is 12 amino acids. V was trimmed by 5 bases and J by 3 bases, leaving 8 bases between them. This CDR3 is CASRGGDYGYTF. In DNA, the CDR3 is TGTGCCAGCAGGGGCGGCGACTATGGCTACACCTTC.

The chain uses TRBV27 and TRBJ1-6, with D possibly being TRBD1 (5 bases). V was shortened by 5 bases and J by 0 bases, with 14 bases between the two germline ends. Germline CDR1 is MNHEY and CDR2 is SMNVEV (reference sequence). This CDR3 comprises 17 residues. In DNA, the CDR3 is TGTGCCAGCAGTCTCAGACAGCCCAGCTCCTATAATTCACCCCTCCACTTT. As protein: CASSLRQPSSYNSPLHF.

This chain uses TRBV18 with TRBJ1-1; maybe TRBD1 (5 bases). V shed 3 bases and J shed 7 bases, with 9 bases lying between them. Germline V lookup: CDR1 KGHSH, CDR2 LQKENI. The CDR3 spans 12 residues. The CDR3 DNA follows: TGTGCCAGCTCACCCGCGAGGGGTGAAGCTTTCTTT. Amino acids: CASSPARGEAFF.

V gene TRBV10-1 combines with J gene TRBJ2-2, with D possibly matching TRBD2 (6 bases). This CDR3 region has 13 residues. Germline CDR1 WNHNN, CDR2 SYGVQD (reference sequence). The V end lost 6 bases, the J end lost 6 bases, and 11 bases lay between the germline ends. CDR3 sequence reads: CASRNSGAGELFF. CDR3 nucleotides: TGCGCCAGCAGGAACTCGGGAGCCGGGGAGCTGTTTTTT.

V gene TRBV5-1 combines with J gene TRBJ1-4; D is unresolved. Germline assignment: CDR1 SGHRS and CDR2 YFSETQ. V was clipped by 0 bases and J by 5 bases, with 8 bases between them. CDR3 length: 14 residues. CDR3 residues: CASSLGRLNEKLFF. The CDR3 nucleotides read TGCGCCAGCAGCTTGGGCCGCCTGAATGAAAAACTGTTTTTT.

The J gene is TRBJ2-7, the V gene TRBV6-5, with D possibly being TRBD1 (6 bases). The CDR3 runs to 15 residues. With 0 bases removed from V and 0 bases from J, the gap between germline ends came to 9 bases. Germline loops: CDR1 MNHEY, CDR2 SVGAGI. The CDR3 spells CASSYSGAVSYEQYF. As DNA, the CDR3 is TGTGCCAGCAGTTACTCGGGGGCCGTCTCCTACGAGCAGTACTTC.

The chain employs TRBV2 and TRBJ2-7; no reliable D call. This CDR3 is 10 amino acids long. CDR1 and CDR2 from the germline V gene are SNHLY and FYNNEI. V lost 8 bases to trimming and J lost 3 bases, with 5 bases between them. CDR3 loop: CASAVYEQYF. CDR3 DNA: TGTGCCAGCGCAGTCTACGAGCAGTACTTC.

The gene calls are TRBV6-6 and TRBJ2-7; D gene unclear. V was trimmed by 5 bases and J by 5 bases, leaving 13 bases between them. Germline V gives CDR1 MNHNY, CDR2 SVGAGI (reference sequence). This CDR3 spans 13 amino acids. CDR3 in amino acids: CASSGQPRHEQYF. The CDR3 DNA reads as TGTGCCAGCAGTGGGCAGCCTCGGCACGAGCAGTACTTC.

The rearrangement uses TRBV2 and TRBJ1-2; the match to TRBD1 covers 7 bases. CDR1 SNHLY and CDR2 FYNNEI come from the germline V gene. The CDR3 runs 13 residues. The V and J ends lost 5 bases and 6 bases, in that order; junction bases with no gene match: 6. The CDR3 bases are TGTGCCAGCAGTAACGACAGGGAACATGGCTACACCTTC. It is translated as CASSNDREHGYTF.

Concerning this clone itself: One end of the junction varies from germline; a read error may be responsible. The chain employs TRBV6-5 and TRBJ2-7; 12 bases agree with TRBD1. CDR3 length: 15 amino acids. Germline CDR1 reads MNHEY; CDR2 reads SVGAGI. The CDR3 is CATGLSGQGALLTDF. Written as DNA, the CDR3 is TGTGCCACCGGCCTCTCGGGACAGGGGGCTCTGCTGACGGACTTC.

A single count supports this clone. The rearrangement links TRBV4-1 to TRBJ1-1; no reliable D call. Germline V lookup: CDR1 MGHRA, CDR2 YSYEKL. V lost 1 base, J lost 1 base, and 4 bases lay in between. The CDR3 contains 13 residues. Here the CDR3 DNA reads TGCGCCAGCAGCCAAGGCCAGAACACTGAAGCTTTCTTT. Protein sequence: CASSQGQNTEAFF.

The chain uses TRBV30 and TRBJ2-5; D gene uncertain. CDR1 is GTSNPN and CDR2 is SVGIG in the germline V gene (reference sequence). The CDR3 has 12 amino acids. V gave up 2 bases and J gave up 7 bases, with 11 bases separating them. Here the CDR3 DNA reads TGTGCCTGGAGTAAGGACCTCACGACCCAGTACTTC. It encodes CAWSKDLTTQYF.

The DNA for the CDR3 is TGTGCCAGCAGCCCAGGGACTACCAGCGATGAGCAGTTCTTC. This codes for CASSPGTTSDEQFF. The chain links TRBV7-9 to TRBJ2-1; TRBD2 matches 7 bases. The CDR3 sequence is 14 residues long. V was clipped by 5 bases and J by 8 bases; unmatched bases: 9. Germline CDR1 and CDR2: SEHNR and FQNEAQ (reference sequence).

The rearrangement joins TRBV4-1 to TRBJ1-5; D uncertain. The CDR3 contains 15 residues. CDR1 is MGHRA and CDR2 is YSYEKL in the germline V gene. V was shortened by 0 bases and J by 5 bases, with 11 bases between the two germline ends. The CDR3: CASSQDDVSHQPQHF. The CDR3 DNA sequence: TGCGCCAGCAGCCAAGATGACGTGTCCCATCAGCCCCAGCATTTT.

V usage is TRBV27 and J usage is TRBJ1-2, with 9 bases lining up with TRBD1. Germline V CDR1 and CDR2: MNHEY, SMNVEV (reference sequence). V lost 8 bases, J lost 3 bases, and 4 bases stayed unmatched. The CDR3 has 13 residues. CDR3 DNA sequence: TGTGCCAGCTCCGGGACAGGGTACTATGGCTACACCTTC. It translates to CASSGTGYYGYTF.

The chain uses TRBV4-2 and TRBJ1-2; 12 nucleotides agree with TRBD1. The J segment lost 7 bases and the V segment lost 4 bases, leaving 10 bases of the junction unmatched. The germline CDR1 and CDR2 sequences are LGHNA and YNFKEQ. The CDR3 extends over 16 amino acids. CDR3 amino acids: CASSLIRDRGRSGYTF. DNA of the CDR3: TGTGCCAGCAGCCTTATCCGGGACAGGGGGCGCAGTGGCTACACCTTC.

The chain combines TRBV4-1 with TRBJ2-5; D unresolved. Trimming shortened V by 0 bases and J by 4 bases, and 9 bases separated the two germline ends. Per the germline V gene, CDR1 is MGHRA and CDR2 is YSYEKL. The CDR3 length is 14 residues. This CDR3 is CASSQEDFSETQYF. CDR3 DNA sequence: TGCGCCAGCAGCCAAGAAGACTTTTCAGAGACCCAGTACTTC.

The rearrangement uses TRBV2 and TRBJ1-1; TRBD1 matches at 11 bases. The CDR3 contains 14 residues. V trimming: 5 bases; J trimming: 3 bases; junction bases outside the gene matches: 2. In germline, CDR1 is SNHLY, CDR2 FYNNEI. For the CDR3, the DNA is TGTGCCAGCAGTTGGGACAGGGGGGACACTGAAGCTTTCTTT. Encoded protein: CASSWDRGDTEAFF.

J is TRBJ1-1 and V is TRBV5-1; 7 nucleotides agree with TRBD1. The germline CDR1 and CDR2 sequences are SGHRS and YFSETQ. The V and J ends lost 10 bases and 1 base, in that order; junction bases with no gene match: 7. The CDR3 totals 13 residues. Here the CDR3 reads CAGRTGENTEAFF. In DNA, the CDR3 is TGCGCCGGAAGGACAGGAGAGAACACTGAAGCTTTCTTT.

The J gene is TRBJ1-4, the V gene TRBV6-1, with D unresolved. V gave up 5 bases and J gave up 4 bases, with 14 bases separating them. The CDR3 loop spans 15 amino acids. Germline lookup yields CDR1 MNHNS and CDR2 SASEGT. The CDR3 region is CASSTREVFNEKLFF. The DNA for the CDR3 is TGTGCCAGCAGTACAAGGGAGGTGTTTAATGAAAAACTGTTTTTT.

J is TRBJ2-2 and V is TRBV3-1 (or the pseudogene TRBV3-2), with a weak D call TRBD2 (6 bases). Germline CDR1 LGHDT, CDR2 YNNKEL (reference sequence). V lost 4 bases and J lost 0, with 9 bases in between. The CDR3 runs to 15 residues. CDR3 DNA: TGTGCCAGCAGCCCGCGGGGTGCGAACACCGGGGAGCTGTTTTTT. It is translated as CASSPRGANTGELFF.

A single count supports this clone. The rearrangement links TRBV19 to TRBJ2-3; TRBD1 aligns across 9 bases. The junction had 2 bases not matched to a gene; V was cut back by 7 bases and J by 3 bases. The germline V gene encodes CDR1 LNHDA and CDR2 SQIVND (reference sequence). The CDR3 contains 13 residues. CDR3 coding DNA: TGTGCCAGTATAGGGACAGGGACAGATACGCAGTATTTT. Translated, it gives CASIGTGTDTQYF.

The chain joins TRBV7-8 to TRBJ1-1; D might be TRBD1 (5 bases). Trimming removed 5 bases at V and 1 base at J, with 8 bases between. This CDR3 has 13 amino acids. In germline, CDR1 is SGHVS, CDR2 FQNEAQ. DNA of the CDR3: TGTGCCAGCAGCACGACAGAGAACACTGAAGCTTTCTTT. It yields the protein CASSTTENTEAFF.

The rearrangement joins TRBV28 to TRBJ2-7; TRBD1 matches 7 bases. The CDR3 spans 14 residues. Germline V gene sequence: CDR1 MDHEN, CDR2 SYDVKM. Trimming removed 5 bases from V and 3 bases from J; junction bases left unmatched: 7. As DNA, the CDR3 is TGTGCCAGCAGTCTCCCCAGGACAGGCTACGAGCAGTACTTC. Translated, it gives CASSLPRTGYEQYF.

This chain uses TRBV18 with TRBJ2-2; no definite D call. In germline, CDR1 is KGHSH, CDR2 LQKENI. This CDR3 region has 16 residues. V shed 4 bases and J shed 0 bases, with 12 bases lying between them. The CDR3 DNA reads as TGTGCCAGCTCACGCCTAGGGCTAACGAACACCGGGGAGCTGTTTTTT. Its protein product is CASSRLGLTNTGELFF. The full variable domain, with the rest looked up from reference TRBV18 and TRBJ2-2, is NAGVMQNPRHLVRRRGQEARLRCSPMKGHSHVYWYRQLPEEGLKFMVYLQKENIIDESGMPKERFSAEFPKEGPSILRIQQVVRGDSAAYFCASSRLGLTNTGELFFGEGSRLTVL.